The TCR beta chain described here comes from a study of radiation and T cells in renal cell carcinoma. V lost 3 bases and J lost 8, with 10 bases in between. Per the germline V gene, CDR1 is DFQATT and CDR2 is SNEGSKA (reference sequence). The CDR3 runs 11 residues. This table comes from immunoSEQ multiplex PCR, and its TCRdb copy is limited to in-frame clones, with some not included. Seen here are 15,000 to 20,000 clones, 50% to 70% observed once, and the top ten hold approximately 12%. As to treatment: 15 Gy SBRT to primary tumor, nephrectomy 4 weeks later. This clone appeared a few times. Sequenced material: tumor tissue, taken from a patient whose treatment included radiotherapy and nephrectomy. This TCR came from a man aged 50 to 59 with renal cell carcinoma. The chain has TRBV20-1 and TRBJ1-2; D remains ambiguous. This CDR3 reads CSASFRGGYTF. DNA for the CDR3: TGCAGTGCTAGCTTTCGGGGAGGCTACACCTTC.